These T cell receptor beta chains were read from a single sample in a study of regulatory T cells in long-lasting Graves disease. A single record per CDR3 protein comes from TCRdb applying MiXCR to the multiplex PCR reads. The sample lists approximately 690,000 distinct CDR3 sequences; 25% to 35% were seen once. This specimen was peripheral blood mononuclear cells (PBMCs), taken when the disease was refractory, from a patient treated with antithyroid drugs. Receptor source: a female donor with Graves disease. Each CDR3 is given with its conserved first and last residue. D genes are given only for firm matches. Size tells how often a clone was seen (once, few, many) or the class of an expanded clone, and some rows leave it out.

>TRBJ2-7|TRBV6-5|-|few
CASSYEAPGTPYEQYF
TGTGCCAGCAGTTACGAGGCTCCCGGGACTCCCTACGAGCAGTACTTC
>TRBJ1-2|TRBV7-9|TRBD1|many
CASSLQEGARGYTF
TGTGCCAGCAGCTTACAAGAGGGGGCGAGAGGCTACACCTTC
>TRBJ2-5|TRBV28|-|few
CASRDPTGWETQYF
TGTGCCAGCAGAGACCCCACGGGTTGGGAGACCCAGTACTTC
>TRBJ2-7|TRBV4-1|TRBD1|-
CASSHPGQVASYEQYF
TGCGCCAGCAGCCACCCGGGACAGGTGGCTTCCTACGAGCAGTACTTC
>TRBJ2-7|TRBV5-6|TRBD2|few
CASSLGSPAGGSLYEQYF
TGTGCCAGCAGCTTGGGCTCACCAGCGGGAGGCTCCCTCTACGAGCAGTACTTC
>TRBJ1-2|TRBV28|-|many
CASSPDGLNYGYTF
TGTGCCAGCAGTCCGGACGGGCTAAACTATGGCTACACCTTC
>TRBJ1-5|TRBV7-8|-|-
CASSLIRDQPQHF
TGTGCCAGCAGCTTGATCCGGGATCAGCCCCAGCATTTT
>TRBJ2-5|TRBV5-4|TRBD2|-
CASSFVGREQETQYF
TGTGCCAGCAGCTTCGTAGGGCGGGAGCAAGAGACCCAGTACTTC
>TRBJ2-2|TRBV20-1|-|-
CSAREDLPGELFF
TGCAGTGCTAGAGAGGATCTTCCCGGGGAGCTGTTTTTT
>TRBJ2-1|TRBV7-9|-|few
CASSRGARYIGEQFF
TGTGCCAGCAGCCGAGGGGCTAGGTATATCGGTGAGCAGTTCTTC
>TRBJ1-4|TRBV12-3/TRBV12-4|TRBD1|few
CASSLLPGQGNEKLFF
TGTGCCAGCAGCCTACTCCCGGGACAGGGAAATGAAAAACTGTTTTTT
>TRBJ1-1|TRBV12-3/TRBV12-4|-|few
CASTLDPVSLKAFF
TGTGCCAGCACCCTGGATCCTGTTTCACTGAAAGCTTTCTTT
>TRBJ1-2|TRBV10-3|-|few
CAITEGFYYGYTF
TGTGCCATCACGGAGGGTTTCTACTATGGCTACACCTTC
>TRBJ2-7|TRBV5-1|TRBD2|few
CASSGTSGRSYEQYF
TGCGCCAGCAGCGGGACTAGCGGGAGGTCCTACGAGCAGTACTTC
>TRBJ1-5|TRBV25-1|-|-
CASSETGLGQPQHF
TGTGCCAGCAGTGAAACAGGTCTAGGACAGCCCCAGCATTTT
>TRBJ2-7|TRBV6-1|TRBD1|many
CASREYRGQSYEQYF
TGTGCCAGCAGAGAATACAGGGGGCAGTCCTACGAGCAGTACTTC
>TRBJ1-1|TRBV29-1|TRBD1|few
CSETGTGQGRAFF
TGCAGCGAGACCGGGACAGGGCAAGGCCGAGCTTTCTTT
>TRBJ1-1|TRBV19|-|-
CASSIPDGVAFF
TGTGCCAGTAGTATCCCGGACGGCGTCGCTTTCTTT
>TRBJ1-4|TRBV7-9|-|-
CASSFVPAYLGLQYEKLFF
TGTGCCAGCAGCTTCGTCCCTGCGTACTTGGGGCTCCAATATGAAAAACTGTTTTTT
>TRBJ1-2|TRBV6-5|-|-
CASSYSLRYRTLYGYTF
TGTGCCAGCAGTTACTCGTTGAGGTATCGGACTCTCTATGGCTACACCTTC